This section outlines one T cell receptor beta chain sequence together with its context. Its antigen remains unknown. This entry is derived from a study of response to subunit inactivated influenza vaccine. Findings and limits, study-wide: Each seasonal influenza vaccination recruits few new T cells, the authors suggested.

CDR1 and CDR2 from the germline V gene are SQVTM and ANQGSEA. V lost 6 bases, J lost 1 base, and 15 bases lay in between. The CDR3 extends over 14 amino acids. TCRdb re-analysed the RT-PCR reads in MiXCR, keeping a single row per CDR3 protein. The data hold about 480,000 distinct CDR3 sequences, with approximately 11% observed a single time. The receptor comes from a man in his fifties who received an inactivated influenza vaccine. The V and J genes are TRBV29-1 and TRBJ2-5; tentatively, D is TRBD1 or TRBD2 (5 bases each). The sample in question was PBMCs from blood, obtained 40 to 50 days after vaccination. CDR3 DNA sequence: TGCAGCGTCGACCCCCTGGGGACCCAAGAGACCCAGTACTTC. Protein: CSVDPLGTQETQYF.